A single sample is the source of the 21 T cell receptor beta chains below, sequenced in a study of blood T cells in healthy people across ages. Primed by a sample-barcoded 5' primer and a J-beta primer mix, a second PCR proceeded for about 6 to 11 cycles. MiXCR, applied by TCRdb to the 5' RACE reads, yields one record per CDR3 protein. Here the sample spans under 800,000 distinct CDR3 sequences, approximately 39% being singletons. Sequencing was carried out using blood. The source of these receptors is a woman aged 55-70 years in good health.

The genes are TRBV20-1 and TRBJ1-4; no reliable D call. Trimming took 6 bases from V and 1 from J, leaving 3 bases between them. Germline CDR1 is DFQATT and CDR2 is SNEGSKA (reference sequence). The CDR3 is made up of 11 amino acids. The DNA of the CDR3 is TGCAGTGCAAGAACTAATGAAAAACTGTTTTTT. The encoded protein is CSARTNEKLFF.

The chain's CDR3 is CASSSRQGISDTQYF. The CDR3 nucleotides are TGTGCCAGCAGCTCGCGACAGGGGATTTCGGATACGCAGTATTTT. The chain recombines TRBV11-2 with TRBJ2-3; 8 bases align to TRBD1. Germline V gene lookup returns CDR1 SGHAT and CDR2 FQNNGV. The CDR3 extends over 15 amino acids. With V trimmed by 4 bases and J by 6 bases, 9 bases remained unmatched. The full variable domain, its missing parts supplied by reference TRBV11-2 and TRBJ2-3, is EAGVAQSPRYKIIEKRQSVAFWCNPISGHATLYWYQQILGQGPKLLIQFQNNGVVDDSQLPKDRFSAERLKGVDSTLKIQPAKLEDSAVYLCASSSRQGISDTQYFGPGTRLTVL.

This clonotype was detected a few times. The chain combines TRBV20-1 with TRBJ2-3, with a weak D call TRBD1 (5 bases). V was clipped by 6 bases and J by 1 base, with 8 bases between them. CDR3 length: 12 residues. Germline-derived CDR1 and CDR2 are DFQATT and SNEGSKA (reference sequence). The CDR3 here is CSARTRTDTQYF. In DNA form, the CDR3 reads TGCAGTGCACGGACACGCACAGATACGCAGTATTTT.

This clonotype has only a few counts. This chain connects TRBV6-1 to TRBJ2-1; the D is unclear. Looked up from germline, CDR1 is MNHNS and CDR2 is SASEGT. V lost 7 bases and J lost 10, with 20 bases in between. The CDR3 loop spans 14 amino acids. The CDR3 DNA reads as TGTGCCAGCACCGGCTCCCCATCCGTCAGGGAGCAGTTCTTC. Its translation: CASTGSPSVREQFF.

This chain links TRBV7-6 with TRBJ2-5, with D tentatively TRBD2 (5 bases). Germline CDR1 reads SGHVS; CDR2 reads FNYEAQ. The CDR3 covers 14 residues. The V gene lost 5 bases and the J gene lost 0 bases, with 10 bases spanning the gap. The CDR3 protein is CASSQGLYQETQYF. For the CDR3, the DNA is TGTGCCAGCAGCCAAGGACTGTACCAAGAGACCCAGTACTTC.

The chain combines TRBV24-1 with TRBJ2-1; possible D gene TRBD1, 6 bases. The CDR3 consists of 15 residues. CDR1 is KGHDR and CDR2 is SFDVKD in the germline V gene. Trimming took off 2 bases at V and 9 bases at J, with 16 bases between the two ends. The CDR3 spells CATSDSWGQGSEQFF. CDR3 nucleotide sequence: TGTGCCACCAGTGATTCGTGGGGGCAGGGATCTGAGCAGTTCTTC.

The chain joins TRBV7-9 to TRBJ2-5; TRBD2 is a possible D gene (6 bases). The DNA end favors TRBJ2-7, so the J call may be wrong. Looked up from germline, CDR1 is SEHNR and CDR2 is FQNEAQ (reference sequence). The CDR3 spans 13 residues. In DNA form, the CDR3 reads TGTGCCAGCAGCGCGGGACGGATCTACGAGCAGTACTTC. Protein sequence: CASSAGRIYEQYF.

The genes are TRBV7-9 and TRBJ2-3; 9 positions match TRBD1. This CDR3 contains 15 residues. Germline loops: CDR1 SEHNR, CDR2 FQNEAQ (reference sequence). After removal of 3 bases from V and 2 bases from J, the junction contained 3 bases not matched to a gene. CDR3 loop: CASSFWDRATDTQYF. In DNA, the CDR3 is TGTGCCAGCAGCTTCTGGGACAGGGCCACAGATACGCAGTATTTT. The full variable domain, its missing parts supplied by reference TRBV7-9 and TRBJ2-3, is DTGVSQNPRHKITKRGQNVTFRCDPISEHNRLYWYRQTLGQGPEFLTYFQNEAQLEKSRLLSDRFSAERPKGSFSTLEIQRTEQGDSAMYLCASSFWDRATDTQYFGPGTRLTVL.

There are many counts of this clonotype. The rearrangement links TRBV10-3 to TRBJ2-7, with 8 bases that match TRBD2. The CDR3 runs 15 residues. CDR1 and CDR2 from the germline V gene are ENHRY and SYGVKD. V dropped 4 bases and J dropped 3; count of bases not matched to a gene: 8. CDR3 bases: TGTGCCATCAGTGGGGGCGGGGGGATAAACTACGAGCAGTACTTC. This encodes CAISGGGGINYEQYF.

The chain recombines TRBV12-3 or TRBV12-4 with TRBJ2-1; the D gene is possibly TRBD2 (5 bases). Trimming pared 6 bases from V and 8 bases from J, leaving 14 bases between. CDR3 length equals 13 residues. CDR3 sequence (DNA): TGTGCCAGCAGCACTCTGGAGGTCGATGAGCAGTTCTTC. Translated, it gives CASSTLEVDEQFF.

The gene calls are TRBV18 and TRBJ1-5; D is undetermined. This CDR3 comprises 14 residues. CDR1 and CDR2 from the germline V gene are KGHSH and LQKENI. V shed 1 base and J shed 7 bases, with 11 bases lying between them. The CDR3 coding sequence is TGTGCCAGCTCACCACAGGGTATCGGCCAGCCCCAGCATTTT. Translating gives CASSPQGIGQPQHF.

V gene TRBV3-1 combines with J gene TRBJ1-2, with D perhaps matching TRBD1 (6 bases). The germline CDR1 and CDR2 sequences are LGHDT and YNNKEL (reference sequence). Trimming left V 1 base short and J 6 bases short, with 9 bases between. The CDR3 extends over 13 amino acids. The CDR3 here is CASSQVTGHGYTF. The CDR3 DNA reads TGTGCCAGCAGCCAAGTCACAGGGCATGGCTACACCTTC.

This clonotype was picked up one time. One end of the junction fails to match germline, which may point to a read error. The chain recombines TRBV25-1 with TRBJ2-1; 8 bases are shared with TRBD1. CDR1 and CDR2 (germline): MGHDK, SYGVNS. The CDR3 is made up of 16 amino acids. The CDR3 spells CASSVTDRGPYNKQFF. The CDR3 DNA reads as TGTGCCAGCAGTGTCACCGACAGGGGTCCCTACAATAAGCAGTTCTTC.

This clonotype was seen many times. V and J are TRBV12-3 or TRBV12-4 and TRBJ1-2, with TRBD1 matching 7 bases. This CDR3 contains 15 residues. With 7 bases clipped from V and 4 bases from J, the junction kept 12 bases outside the gene matches. CDR3 sequence: CASTRQGSFSYGYTF. DNA of the CDR3: TGTGCCAGCACCCGACAGGGTTCTTTCTCCTATGGCTACACCTTC.

As concerns this clonotype: Its ends do not fully match the called genes, so a read error is possible. The V and J genes are TRBV7-7 and TRBJ2-5; TRBD2 matches at 14 bases. CDR3 length: 21 amino acids. Per germline, CDR1 SSHAT and CDR2 FNYEAQ (reference sequence). As DNA, the CDR3 is TGTGCTAGCAGTTCAGAGGGACCTATGGGACTAGCGGGAGCATCGGATAATGAGCAGTACTTC. Protein sequence: CASSSEGPMGLAGASDNEQYF. The variable domain in full, completed from reference TRBV7-7 and TRBJ2-5, reads GAGVSQSPRYKVTKRGQDVTLRCDPISSHATLYWYQQALGQGPEFLTYFNYEAQPDKSGLPSDRFSAERPEGSISTLTIQRTEQRDSAMYRCASSSEGPMGLAGASDNEQYFGPGTRLLVL.

This clonotype was observed a few times. The J gene is TRBJ2-3, the V gene TRBV3-1; either TRBD1 or TRBD2 may supply D (5 bases each). Trimming stripped 1 base from V and 2 bases from J, with 10 bases between. This CDR3 contains 15 residues. CDR1 is LGHDT and CDR2 is YNNKEL in the germline V gene (reference sequence). The CDR3 coding sequence is TGTGCCAGCAGCCAAGGGACGGGGACCACAGATACGCAGTATTTT. Translation gives CASSQGTGTTDTQYF.

CDR3 region: CASSLYGTGVGGYTF. The CDR3 DNA sequence: TGTGCCAGCAGCTTGTATGGGACAGGGGTAGGCGGCTACACCTTC. The chain is built from TRBV5-5 and TRBJ1-2, with TRBD1 matching over 10 bases. The germline CDR1 and CDR2 sequences are SGHKS and YYEKEE (reference sequence). Trimming cost V 1 base and J 8 bases; bases outside gene matches: 8. This CDR3 region has 15 residues.

The chain links TRBV6-2 or TRBV6-3 to TRBJ2-1; 7 bases align to TRBD2. The V and J ends lost 4 bases and 7 bases, in that order; junction bases with no gene match: 13. This CDR3 spans 16 amino acids. CDR1 is MNHEY and CDR2 is SVGEGT in the germline V gene. The CDR3 region is CASSSRFKRGTNEQFF. Here the CDR3 DNA reads TGTGCCAGCAGTTCCAGGTTCAAGCGGGGAACTAATGAGCAGTTCTTC.

The V and J genes are TRBV20-1 and TRBJ2-5; 11 nucleotides agree with TRBD2. Germline CDR1 and CDR2: DFQATT and SNEGSKA (reference sequence). J lost 2 bases, V lost 6 bases, and 5 bases had no gene match. CDR3 size: 14 residues. CDR3 nucleotides: TGCAGTGCCCCGCTAGCGGGGGGACAAGAGACCCAGTACTTC. Translated: CSAPLAGGQETQYF.

In nucleotides, the CDR3 is TGTGCCAGCAGCTTTCTAGTCACAGATACGCAGTATTTT. The encoded protein is CASSFLVTDTQYF. The chain recombines TRBV7-3 with TRBJ2-3, with unresolved D. The CDR3 is 13 amino acids. Germline V CDR1 and CDR2: SGHTA, FQGTGA. Trimming removed 3 bases at V and 2 bases at J, with 6 bases between.

This clonotype was detected once. The rearrangement links TRBV9 to TRBJ1-2; D is undetermined. Germline lookup yields CDR1 SGDLS and CDR2 YYNGEE. V gave up 0 bases and J gave up 1 base, with 10 bases separating them. The CDR3 covers 15 residues. In nucleotides, the CDR3 is TGTGCCAGCAGCGTAGATGGGGTTAGTAACTATGGCTACACCTTC. The encoded protein is CASSVDGVSNYGYTF.